This is a list of T cell receptor beta chains from one sample in a study of blood T cell repertoires in COVID-19. Repertoires were generated with immunoSEQ multiplex PCR, while TCRdb's copy carries only in-frame clones and drops some. The sample holds roughly 200,000 clones; approximately 90% are singletons and the top ten take 2.9%. The specimen was peripheral blood. These receptors came from a woman under 40 with active or convalescent COVID-19. Both conserved end residues are part of each CDR3. The order of the fields is D gene, clone size, V gene, J gene, CDR3 protein, CDR3 DNA. D genes are given only for firm matches. Only part of the rows carry a size: once, few, many, or a class if the clone is expanded.

TRBD1	.	TRBV19	TRBJ1-2	CATATGPYGYTF	TGTGCCACCGCGACAGGGCCCTATGGCTACACCTTC
TRBD1	.	TRBV7-2	TRBJ2-2	CASSLAGTGVNTGELFF	TGTGCCAGCAGCTTAGCGGGGACAGGGGTAAACACCGGGGAGCTGTTTTTT
TRBD1	once	TRBV15	TRBJ2-4	CATSRDRGQAKNIQYF	TGTGCCACCAGCAGAGATAGGGGGCAAGCCAAAAACATTCAGTACTTC
.	.	TRBV14	TRBJ1-1	CASSQTGNTEAFF	TGTGCCAGCAGCCAAACAGGTAACACTGAAGCTTTCTTT
.	.	TRBV27	TRBJ1-2	CASRNIFMTGKRYGYTF	TGTGCCAGCAGAAATATTTTCATGACAGGCAAACGCTATGGCTACACCTTC
TRBD1	few	TRBV5-6	TRBJ1-1	CASSSYRGANTEAFF	TGTGCCAGCAGCTCGTACAGGGGTGCGAACACTGAAGCTTTCTTT
TRBD1	.	TRBV9	TRBJ2-2	CASRQSDRGPTGELFF	TGTGCCAGCAGGCAATCCGACAGGGGCCCCACCGGGGAGCTGTTTTTT
.	.	TRBV3-1/TRBV3-2	TRBJ2-1	CASSQEVAVMYEQFF	TGTGCCAGCAGCCAAGAAGTGGCCGTCATGTATGAGCAGTTCTTC
TRBD2	.	TRBV9	TRBJ2-1	CASSAPRAGGSYNEQFF	TGTGCCAGCAGCGCCCCCCGAGCGGGGGGCTCCTACAATGAGCAGTTCTTC
TRBD2	.	TRBV5-4	TRBJ2-2	CASSSTPRLAAGELFF	TGTGCCAGCAGCTCTACCCCAAGACTAGCCGCCGGGGAGCTGTTTTTT
TRBD1	.	TRBV28	TRBJ1-3	CASSPGQVSSGNTIYF	TGTGCCAGCAGCCCCGGACAGGTGTCCTCTGGAAACACCATATATTTT
.	.	TRBV12-3/TRBV12-4	TRBJ1-2	CASTHGGRDGYTF	TGTGCCAGCACCCACGGGGGGCGTGATGGCTACACCTTC
TRBD1	.	TRBV11-2	TRBJ1-4	CASSVRDRELFF	TGTGCCAGCAGCGTACGGGACAGAGAGCTGTTTTTT
.	.	TRBV9	TRBJ2-7	CASSVDAGPYEQYF	TGTGCCAGCAGCGTAGACGCTGGCCCCTACGAGCAGTACTTC
TRBD1	.	TRBV19	TRBJ1-4	CASSRGDRGLSNEKLFF	TGTGCCAGTAGTAGAGGAGACAGGGGGCTATCTAATGAAAAACTGTTTTTT
.	.	TRBV5-8	TRBJ2-3	CASSFRGATPSTDTQYF	TGTGCCAGCAGCTTCCGGGGGGCCACGCCTAGCACAGATACGCAGTATTTT
.	.	TRBV9	TRBJ1-2	CASSVGPGEIANGYTF	TGTGCCAGCAGCGTAGGGCCCGGGGAGATTGCAAATGGCTACACCTTC
.	.	TRBV21-1	TRBJ1-5	CASSKGGTYSNQPQHF	TGTGCCAGCAGCAAAGGGGGCACGTATAGCAATCAGCCCCAGCATTTT
.	.	TRBV11-2	TRBJ1-4	CASSRGGVPNEKLFF	TGTGCCAGCAGCCGTGGAGGGGTGCCCAATGAAAAACTGTTTTTT
.	.	TRBV11-2	TRBJ2-5	CASSLKGESQETQYF	TGTGCCAGCAGCTTAAAAGGGGAATCCCAAGAGACCCAGTACTTC
TRBD2	.	TRBV18	TRBJ2-7	CASSPLPPSGSSYEQYF	TGTGCCAGCTCACCACTGCCCCCTAGCGGGAGCTCCTACGAGCAGTACTTC
TRBD2	.	TRBV6-2/TRBV6-3	TRBJ2-3	CASSYSGLAESTDTQYF	TGTGCCAGCAGTTACTCGGGACTAGCGGAAAGCACAGATACGCAGTATTTT
.	.	TRBV24-1	TRBJ2-7	CATSDSGGAGRYEQYF	TGTGCCACCAGTGATTCTGGGGGGGCAGGACGGTACGAGCAGTACTTC
.	.	TRBV27	TRBJ1-4	CASSFSSRTVVREKLFF	TGTGCCAGCAGTTTCTCGTCCCGGACAGTAGTACGGGAAAAACTGTTTTTT
.	.	TRBV12-3/TRBV12-4	TRBJ2-1	CASSLSGYNEQFF	TGTGCCAGCAGTTTGAGCGGGTACAATGAGCAGTTCTTC
.	.	TRBV9	TRBJ1-3	CASSVTGNTIYF	TGTGCCAGCAGCGTCACTGGAAACACCATATATTTT
TRBD1	.	TRBV27	TRBJ1-1	CASSLGQVNTEAFF	TGTGCCAGCAGTTTGGGACAGGTGAACACTGAAGCTTTCTTT
.	few	TRBV14	TRBJ1-6	CASTRWRAEYNSPLHF	TGTGCCAGCACCCGTTGGAGAGCCGAATATAATTCACCCCTCCACTTT
TRBD2	.	TRBV12-3/TRBV12-4	TRBJ2-5	CASSTKRGVTQYF	TGTGCCAGCAGTACCAAGCGGGGGGTAACCCAGTACTTC
.	.	TRBV18	TRBJ2-3	CASSPVTGWGTDTQYF	TGTGCCAGCTCACCGGTTACGGGTTGGGGCACAGATACGCAGTATTTT
TRBD1	.	TRBV30	TRBJ1-1	CAWSVPTGQGMSWGTEAFF	TGTGCCTGGAGTGTACCCACCGGACAGGGTATGTCCTGGGGCACTGAAGCTTTCTTT
.	.	TRBV6-5	TRBJ1-4	CATLGGWGEKLFF	TGTGCCACCCTGGGGGGGTGGGGGGAAAAACTGTTTTTT
.	.	TRBV15	TRBJ2-1	CATSRDLVAGQIYNEQFF	TGTGCCACCAGCAGAGATTTAGTAGCGGGACAGATTTACAATGAGCAGTTCTTC